This T cell receptor (beta chain) was sequenced during a study of blood T cell repertoires in COVID-19. As for the study in general: Acute-phase and convalescent COVID-19 samples originated in the United States, Italy and Spain. T cells, B-cell-depleted T cells, or PBMCs supplied cDNA or gDNA.

This clone occurred a few times. The CDR3 is made up of 14 amino acids. From germline, CDR1 is LNHDA and CDR2 SQIVND (reference sequence). V lost 3 bases and J lost 2, with 8 bases in between. Assay used: immunoSEQ multiplex PCR; TCRdb lists only in-frame clones, some missing. Found here are roughly 70,000 clones, about 70% of them singletons; the top ten hold about 20%. Input material: peripheral blood. This sequence originates from a man in his sixties with acute or convalescent COVID-19. The rearrangement joins TRBV19 to TRBJ1-5, with a tentative D call TRBD1 (6 bases). The DNA of the CDR3 is TGTGCCAGTAGTATTCACAGGGGCAATCAGCCCCAGCATTTT. Its translation: CASSIHRGNQPQHF.